This entry lists 8 T cell receptor beta chains sequenced from one sample in a study of blood T cells in healthy people across ages. The second PCR ran about 6 to 11 cycles with a sample-barcoded 5' primer and J-beta primers. MiXCR, applied by TCRdb to the 5' RACE reads, yields one record per CDR3 protein. The sample gives about 1.8 million distinct CDR3 sequences, around half of which show up once; about 2.1% is in the top ten. The sequenced material came from blood. The receptors originated from a woman aged 40 to 50 in good health.

This clonotype showed up just a few times. As DNA, the CDR3 is TGTGCCAGCAGTGGAACAGCCTCGGGGAAATACGAGCAGTACTTC. Translating gives CASSGTASGKYEQYF. The chain recombines TRBV28 with TRBJ2-7; D may be TRBD2 (5 bases). Trimming took off 5 bases at V and 4 bases at J, with 18 bases between the two ends. CDR1 is MDHEN, CDR2 SYDVKM, per germline. The length of the CDR3 is 15 residues.

V usage is TRBV28 and J usage is TRBJ1-1, with D possibly being TRBD1 (5 bases). CDR1 and CDR2 (germline): MDHEN, SYDVKM. The CDR3 length is 14 residues. V dropped 6 bases and J dropped 4 bases, with 15 bases sitting between them. CDR3 protein: CASSPGGVATEAFF. The CDR3, as DNA: TGTGCCAGCAGCCCCGGGGGGGTGGCCACTGAAGCTTTCTTT.

The chain combines TRBV5-1 with TRBJ2-7; no clear D. This CDR3 has 14 residues. V lost 0 bases, J lost 1 base, and 8 bases lay in between. Germline-derived CDR1 and CDR2 are SGHRS and YFSETQ. The CDR3 coding sequence is TGCGCCAGCAGCTTGGAGGTGGGATCCTACGAGCAGTACTTC. It codes for CASSLEVGSYEQYF.

The chain couples TRBV20-1 to TRBJ2-1; possible D gene TRBD2, 7 bases. The germline gives CDR1 DFQATT, CDR2 SNEGSKA (reference sequence). Trimming shortened V by 5 bases and J by 6 bases, and 23 bases separated the two germline ends. The CDR3 totals 16 residues. CDR3 nucleotides: TGCAGTGCTGTGGGAATGCCGGGGGGCCCTTCCAATGAGCAGTTCTTC. Translating gives CSAVGMPGGPSNEQFF.

The CDR3, as DNA: TGTGCCAGCAGTTACCAGGGGCGAGGCTACGAGCAGTACTTC. Its protein is CASSYQGRGYEQYF. The chain carries TRBV6-6 and TRBJ2-7, with a possible D match to TRBD1 (6 bases). Trimming shortened V by 2 bases and J by 3 bases, and 11 bases separated the two germline ends. CDR1 is MNHNY, CDR2 SVGAGI, per germline (reference sequence). The CDR3 is 14 residues long.

Note on this clonotype: The junction departs from germline at one end; a sequencing error may be responsible. The gene calls are TRBV20-1 and TRBJ2-3; D gene unclear. The CDR3 sequence is 11 residues long. Per germline, CDR1 DFQATT and CDR2 SNEGSKA (reference sequence). CDR3 nucleotides: TGCGGTGCTAGAAAGGGTGATACGCAGTATTTT. Protein: CGARKGDTQYF.

The J gene is TRBJ2-4, the V gene TRBV28, with 9 bases matching TRBD1. Germline CDR1 and CDR2: MDHEN and SYDVKM. V lost 5 bases, J lost 13 bases, and 15 bases stayed unmatched. The CDR3 loop spans 15 amino acids. CDR3 in amino acids: CASSRGGTGMREQYF. DNA for the CDR3: TGTGCCAGCAGTCGAGGAGGGACAGGGATGAGGGAGCAGTACTTC.

The J gene is TRBJ2-5, the V gene TRBV15; 7 nucleotides agree with TRBD1. Germline V gene lookup returns CDR1 LNHNV and CDR2 YYDKDF (reference sequence). V shed 1 base and J 0 bases; nucleotides not matched to a gene: 8. This CDR3 spans 17 amino acids. This CDR3 is CATSRAQGSLYQETQYF. The CDR3, as DNA: TGTGCCACCAGCAGAGCACAGGGGTCATTGTACCAAGAGACCCAGTACTTC.